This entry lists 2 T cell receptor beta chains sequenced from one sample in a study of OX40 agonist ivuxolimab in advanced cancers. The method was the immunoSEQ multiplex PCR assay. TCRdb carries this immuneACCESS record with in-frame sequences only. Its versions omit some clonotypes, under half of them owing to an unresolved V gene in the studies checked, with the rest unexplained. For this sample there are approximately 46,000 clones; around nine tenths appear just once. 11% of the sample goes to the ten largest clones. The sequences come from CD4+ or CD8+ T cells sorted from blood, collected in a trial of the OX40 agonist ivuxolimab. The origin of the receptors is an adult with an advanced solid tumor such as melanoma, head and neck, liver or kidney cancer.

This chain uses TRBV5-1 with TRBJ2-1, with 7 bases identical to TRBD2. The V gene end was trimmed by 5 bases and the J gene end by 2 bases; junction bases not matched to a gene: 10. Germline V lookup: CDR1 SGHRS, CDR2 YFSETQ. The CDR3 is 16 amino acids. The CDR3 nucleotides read TGCGCCAGCAGAGCCGAGCTAGCGGAGACCTACAATGAGCAGTTCTTC. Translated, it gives CASRAELAETYNEQFF.

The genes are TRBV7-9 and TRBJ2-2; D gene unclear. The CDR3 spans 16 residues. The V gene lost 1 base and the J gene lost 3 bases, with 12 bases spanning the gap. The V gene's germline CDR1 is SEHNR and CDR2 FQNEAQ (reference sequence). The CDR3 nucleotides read TGTGCCAGCAGCTTAGATAACAACCCCGACACCGGGGAGCTGTTTTTT. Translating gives CASSLDNNPDTGELFF. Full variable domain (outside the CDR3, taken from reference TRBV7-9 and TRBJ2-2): DTGVSQNPRHKITKRGQNVTFRCDPISEHNRLYWYRQTLGQGPEFLTYFQNEAQLEKSRLLSDRFSAERPKGSFSTLEIQRTEQGDSAMYLCASSLDNNPDTGELFFGEGSRLTVL.